Detailed here is one TCR beta chain. Its antigen is undetermined. This sample stems from a study of T cell responses to AZD1222 COVID-19 vaccine. Study-level points and caveats: Nearly half of spike-specific TCRs reportedly target variant regions that are unmutated in the B.1.351 and B.1.1.7 variants. Sampling captured repertoires only after the peak T cell response. Clonal diversity was possibly underestimated; the donors were predominantly white British and more often female.

Clones were sequenced by immunoSEQ multiplex PCR, and TCRdb holds only the in-frame ones, with some missing. Of 120,000 to 150,000 clones listed, 80% to 85% are singletons. The CDR3 has 13 amino acids. After removal of 7 bases from V and 7 bases from J, the junction contained 8 bases not matched to a gene. The TCR sequence derives from an adult in good health. J is TRBJ1-2 and V is TRBV12-3 or TRBV12-4; TRBD1 agrees at 8 bases. The source was peripheral blood, collected on day 0 of MenACWY control vaccination. DNA for the CDR3: TGTGCCAGCACAACCCGGACAGGGTCTGGCTACACCTTC. Amino acid sequence: CASTTRTGSGYTF.